Given below is one TCR beta chain in context. No antigen is known for it. No base-level quality is on record; no much larger clone is a single base apart. The receptor library was made with 5' RACE. The sample was run on an Illumina HiSeq 2500. A second PCR of roughly 6 to 11 cycles was run with a J-beta primer mix and a sample-barcoded 5' primer. A unique molecular identifier was introduced onto each TCR beta cDNA molecule by a template-switch 5' adaptor carrying 12 random nucleotides. Each sample yielded at least 3 million CDR3-containing paired-end reads. First-strand cDNA was synthesized from all RNA with the Mint cDNA synthesis kit, primed by a TRBC-specific oligonucleotide. Following uracil-DNA glycosylase treatment, all cDNA underwent a first 18-cycle PCR with the universal primers M1SS and BC2_uni_R. Turning to the authors' computational methods: For normalization, 1 million high-quality reads were randomly selected from each sample, with every read carrying a distinct molecular identifier. Reads sharing molecular identifiers were discarded rather than binned into consensus sequences. CDR3 identification, clonotype clustering and error correction used MiTCR with a Q25 quality threshold and the strictest error-elimination algorithm. A nonparametric unseen species model with Euler transformation was used to estimate a lower bound on total TCR beta diversity. The public reads were reanalyzed by TCRdb: fastp trimming at Q25, MiXCR alignment, in-frame beta chains only. Each entry is one CDR3 protein sequence, shown with its most common DNA and genes. What appears here as the V and J calls and clone size reflects TCRdb's work, not the paper's. The sample profile shows some 800,000 distinct CDR3 sequences; around 42% of them were found once. Around 18% of the sample lies in the top ten.

This specimen comes from a study of blood T cells in healthy people across ages (dated by TCRdb to between 2014 and 2017). Turning to the overall study: In model experiments, roughly one uniquely barcoded TCR beta cDNA molecule per two T cells was captured by template switching. Four age groups were formed from the donors: young (average approximately 15 years), middle-aged (approximately 40), aged (62) and long-lived (more than 75). The study analyzed two additional independent replicas of 1 million unique cDNA reads from the same blood draw for two donors, one aged 18 to 30 and one aged 80 or older. To avoid experimental bias, donors of different ages were spread randomly across the sequencing lanes. Using deep sequencing normalized with unique cDNA molecular identifiers, the study measured how TCR beta repertoire diversity changes with age.

The 39 donors, aged about 6 to 95 years, were systemically healthy Caucasian individuals from Russia. Each donor gave ten milliliters of peripheral blood, collected into EDTA-treated Vacutainer tubes. Ficoll-Paque density-gradient centrifugation was used to isolate PBMCs, with at least 7 million per sample. Total RNA was extracted from PBMCs with Trizol reagent, with at least 5 micrograms obtained per sample. Naive CD45RAhigh/CD27high T cell percentages were measured by flow cytometry on a PBMC aliquot from every donor. The paper's findings and limits, for the study overall: Conclusive comparison of naive and antigen-experienced compartments was prevented by the profiling of bulk unsorted PBMCs. Compared with the aged group, the long-lived group had more naive CD4+ T cells, fewer expanded clones and increased TCR diversity, a pattern suggesting age selection. Because the CMV infection status of the donors was unknown, age-related changes in expanded clonotypes may potentially have been confounded. There was a strong correlation between observed TCR beta diversity and the percentage of naive T cells measured by flow cytometry. Observed TCR beta diversity per million T cells fell roughly linearly with age, and a significant reduction was already apparent by age roughly 40. Total diversity estimates from one million sequenced T cells were considered lower bounds and underestimates.

This sequence was found in a man in his 60s in good health. The sample taken for sequencing was blood.

The DNA sequence reads TGTGCCAGCAGCCCCCCTCTGGACACTGAAGCTTTCTTT. This codes for CASSPPLDTEAFF. The rearranged segments are TRBV6-2 or TRBV6-3 and TRBJ1-1; no D segment can be confidently identified. Counted from cysteine to phenylalanine, this CDR3 has 13 amino acids. Only CDR3 DNA remains: 39 bases, in frame from the first base. According to the germline V gene, CDR1 reads MNHEY and CDR2 reads SVGEGT. V gives up 6 bases and J gives up 3 bases, and the segment between their germline ends measures 11 bases.